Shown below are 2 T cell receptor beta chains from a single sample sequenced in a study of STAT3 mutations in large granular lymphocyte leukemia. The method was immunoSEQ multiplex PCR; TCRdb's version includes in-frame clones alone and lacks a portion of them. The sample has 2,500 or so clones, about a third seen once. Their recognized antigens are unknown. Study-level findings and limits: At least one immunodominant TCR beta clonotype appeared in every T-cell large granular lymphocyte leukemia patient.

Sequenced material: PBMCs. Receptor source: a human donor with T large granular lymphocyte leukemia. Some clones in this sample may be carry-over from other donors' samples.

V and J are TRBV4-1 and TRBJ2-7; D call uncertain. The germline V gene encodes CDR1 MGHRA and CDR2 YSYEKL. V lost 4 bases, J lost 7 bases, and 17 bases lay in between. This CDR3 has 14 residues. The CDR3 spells CASSPIGTLEEQYF. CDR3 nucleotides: TGCGCCAGCAGCCCGATAGGTACCCTTGAAGAGCAGTACTTC.

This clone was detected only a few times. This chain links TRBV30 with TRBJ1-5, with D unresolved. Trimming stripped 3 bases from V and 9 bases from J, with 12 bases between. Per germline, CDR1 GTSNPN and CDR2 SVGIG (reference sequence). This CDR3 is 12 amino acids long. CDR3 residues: CAWSAAGWPQHF. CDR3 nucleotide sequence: TGTGCCTGGAGCGCCGCAGGTTGGCCCCAGCATTTT.